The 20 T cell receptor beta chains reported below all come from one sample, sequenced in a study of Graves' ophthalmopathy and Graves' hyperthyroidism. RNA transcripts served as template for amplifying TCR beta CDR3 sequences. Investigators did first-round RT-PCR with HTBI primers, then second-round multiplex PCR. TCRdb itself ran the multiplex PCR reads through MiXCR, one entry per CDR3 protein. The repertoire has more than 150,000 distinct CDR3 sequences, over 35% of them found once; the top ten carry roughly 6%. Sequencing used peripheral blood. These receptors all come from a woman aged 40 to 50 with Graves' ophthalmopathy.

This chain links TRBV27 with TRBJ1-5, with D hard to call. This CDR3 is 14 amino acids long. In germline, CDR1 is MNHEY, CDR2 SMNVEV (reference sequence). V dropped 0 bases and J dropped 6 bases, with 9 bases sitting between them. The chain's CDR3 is CASSLSGRLQPQHF. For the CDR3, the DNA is TGTGCCAGCAGTTTATCAGGACGGCTTCAGCCCCAGCATTTT.

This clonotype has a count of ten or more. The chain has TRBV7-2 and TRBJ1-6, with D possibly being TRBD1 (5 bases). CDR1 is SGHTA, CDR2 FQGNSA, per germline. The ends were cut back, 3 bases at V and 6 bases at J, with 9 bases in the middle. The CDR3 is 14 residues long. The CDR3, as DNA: TGTGCCAGCAGCTTGGGGACGGTTAATTCACCCCTCCACTTT. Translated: CASSLGTVNSPLHF.

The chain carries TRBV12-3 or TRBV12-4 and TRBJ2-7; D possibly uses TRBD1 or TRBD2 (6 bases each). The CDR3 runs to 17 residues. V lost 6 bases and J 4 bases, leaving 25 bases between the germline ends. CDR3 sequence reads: CASSSEREGGRGYEQYF. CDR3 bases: TGTGCCAGCAGCTCAGAACGAGAGGGGGGCAGGGGATACGAGCAGTACTTC.

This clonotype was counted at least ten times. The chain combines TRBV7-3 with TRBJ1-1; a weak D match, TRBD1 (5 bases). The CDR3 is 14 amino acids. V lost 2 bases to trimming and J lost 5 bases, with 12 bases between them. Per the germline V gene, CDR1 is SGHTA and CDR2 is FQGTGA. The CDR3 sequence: CASSLQGGGTEAFF. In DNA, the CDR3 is TGTGCCAGCAGCTTACAGGGAGGAGGAACTGAAGCTTTCTTT.

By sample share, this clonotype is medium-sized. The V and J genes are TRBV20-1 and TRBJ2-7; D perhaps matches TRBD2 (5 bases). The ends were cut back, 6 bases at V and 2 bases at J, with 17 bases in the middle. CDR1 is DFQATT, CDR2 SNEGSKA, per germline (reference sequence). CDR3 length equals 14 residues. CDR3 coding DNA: TGCAGTGCCGACACCCTACTAGGGACCTACGAGCAGTACTTC. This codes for CSADTLLGTYEQYF.

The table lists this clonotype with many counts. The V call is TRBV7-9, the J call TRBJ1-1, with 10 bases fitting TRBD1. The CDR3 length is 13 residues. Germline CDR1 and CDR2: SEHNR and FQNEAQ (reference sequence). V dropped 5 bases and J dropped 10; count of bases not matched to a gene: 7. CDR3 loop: CASSGDRGDGAFF. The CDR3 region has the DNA TGTGCCAGCAGCGGGGACAGGGGTGATGGAGCTTTCTTT.

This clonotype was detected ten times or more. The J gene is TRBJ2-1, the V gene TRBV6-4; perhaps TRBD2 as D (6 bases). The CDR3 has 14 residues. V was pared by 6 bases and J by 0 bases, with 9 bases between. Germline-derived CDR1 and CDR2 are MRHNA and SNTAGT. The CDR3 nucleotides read TGTGCCAGCAGAGTTAGCGGCTCCTACAATGAGCAGTTCTTC. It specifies CASRVSGSYNEQFF.

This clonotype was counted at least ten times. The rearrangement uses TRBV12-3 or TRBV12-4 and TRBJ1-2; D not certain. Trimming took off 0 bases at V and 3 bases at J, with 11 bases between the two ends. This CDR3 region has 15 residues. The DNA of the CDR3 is TGTGCCAGCAGTTTAGCTCCGGCGACGGACTATGGCTACACCTTC. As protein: CASSLAPATDYGYTF.

The CDR3 coding sequence is TGTGCCAGCAGTCCCAACGGACAGATTTCCTACGAGCAGTACTTC. Protein: CASSPNGQISYEQYF. This chain connects TRBV27 to TRBJ2-7; TRBD1 is a possible D gene (6 bases). Germline CDR1 is MNHEY and CDR2 is SMNVEV (reference sequence). The CDR3 covers 15 residues. V was cut by 5 bases and J by 1 base, with 15 bases left in between.

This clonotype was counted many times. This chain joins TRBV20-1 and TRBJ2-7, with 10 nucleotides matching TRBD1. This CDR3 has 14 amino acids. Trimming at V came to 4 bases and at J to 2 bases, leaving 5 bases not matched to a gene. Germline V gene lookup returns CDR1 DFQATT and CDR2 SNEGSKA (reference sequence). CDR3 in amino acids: CSATTGGSAYEQYF. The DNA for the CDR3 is TGCAGTGCTACGACAGGGGGCTCTGCCTACGAGCAGTACTTC.

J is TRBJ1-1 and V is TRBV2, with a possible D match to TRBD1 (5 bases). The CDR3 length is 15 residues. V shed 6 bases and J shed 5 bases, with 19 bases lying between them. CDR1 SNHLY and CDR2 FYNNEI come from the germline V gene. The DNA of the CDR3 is TGTGCCAGCAGCCCCCAGGTTTGGGGGGGGACTGAAGCTTTCTTT. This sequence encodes CASSPQVWGGTEAFF.

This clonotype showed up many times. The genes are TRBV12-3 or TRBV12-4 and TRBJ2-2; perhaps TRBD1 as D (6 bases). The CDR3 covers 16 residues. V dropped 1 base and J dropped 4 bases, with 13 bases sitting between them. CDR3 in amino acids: CASSLGQQGFTGELFF. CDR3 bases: TGTGCCAGCAGTTTAGGTCAACAGGGTTTCACCGGGGAGCTGTTTTTT.

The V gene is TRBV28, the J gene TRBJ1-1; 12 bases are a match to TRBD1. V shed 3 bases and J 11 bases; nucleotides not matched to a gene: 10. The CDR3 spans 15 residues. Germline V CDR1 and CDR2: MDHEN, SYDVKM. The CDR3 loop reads CASSLEGQGARGAFF. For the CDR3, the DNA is TGTGCCAGCAGTTTGGAGGGACAGGGGGCTAGGGGCGCTTTCTTT.

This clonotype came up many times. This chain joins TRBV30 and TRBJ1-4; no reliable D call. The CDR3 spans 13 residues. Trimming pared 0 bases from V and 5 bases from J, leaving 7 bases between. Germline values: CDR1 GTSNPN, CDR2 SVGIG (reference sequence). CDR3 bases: TGTGCCTGGAGTGTAAAGCAGAATGAAAAACTGTTTTTT. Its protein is CAWSVKQNEKLFF.

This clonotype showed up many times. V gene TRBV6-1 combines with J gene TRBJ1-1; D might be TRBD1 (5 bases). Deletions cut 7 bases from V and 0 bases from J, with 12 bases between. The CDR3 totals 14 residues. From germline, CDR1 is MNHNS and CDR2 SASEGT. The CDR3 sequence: CASTRQFMNTEAFF. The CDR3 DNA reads TGTGCCAGCACCCGACAGTTTATGAACACTGAAGCTTTCTTT.

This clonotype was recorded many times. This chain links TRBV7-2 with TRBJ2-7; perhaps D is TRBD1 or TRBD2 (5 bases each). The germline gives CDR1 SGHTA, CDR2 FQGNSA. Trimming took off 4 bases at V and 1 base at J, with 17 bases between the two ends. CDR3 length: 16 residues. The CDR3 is CASSWGRRALSYEQYF. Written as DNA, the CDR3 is TGTGCCAGCAGCTGGGGACGGCGGGCCCTTTCCTACGAGCAGTACTTC.

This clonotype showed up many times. CDR3 region: CASKDYNSGNTIYF. Here the CDR3 DNA reads TGTGCCAGTAAGGATTATAACTCTGGAAACACCATATATTTT. V usage is TRBV19 and J usage is TRBJ1-3; D is undetermined. V shed 7 bases and J shed 0 bases, with 10 bases lying between them. Germline V CDR1 and CDR2: LNHDA, SQIVND (reference sequence). This CDR3 spans 14 amino acids.

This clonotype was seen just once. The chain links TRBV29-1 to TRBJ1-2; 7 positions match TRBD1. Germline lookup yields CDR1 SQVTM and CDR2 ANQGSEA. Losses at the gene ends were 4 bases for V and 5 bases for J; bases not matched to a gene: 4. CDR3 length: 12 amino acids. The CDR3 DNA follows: TGCAGCGTTGCGGGACAGCTGTATGGCTACACCTTC. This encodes CSVAGQLYGYTF.

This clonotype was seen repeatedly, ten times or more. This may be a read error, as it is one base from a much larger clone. This CDR3 reads CASSLPGMGYTF. CDR3 in DNA: TGTGCCAGCAGTTTGCCCGGGATGGGCTACACCTTC. V usage is TRBV27 and J usage is TRBJ1-2; D is ambiguous. CDR3 size: 12 residues. Germline V gene data show CDR1 as MNHEY and CDR2 as SMNVEV (reference sequence). V lost 3 bases and J 8 bases, leaving 10 bases between the germline ends.

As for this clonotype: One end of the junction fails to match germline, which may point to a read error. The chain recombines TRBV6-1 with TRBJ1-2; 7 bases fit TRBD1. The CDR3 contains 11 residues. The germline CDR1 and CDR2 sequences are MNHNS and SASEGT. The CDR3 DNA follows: TGTGCCAGCAGTGAATGGGGGACAGCCCGCTTC. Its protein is CASSEWGTARF.